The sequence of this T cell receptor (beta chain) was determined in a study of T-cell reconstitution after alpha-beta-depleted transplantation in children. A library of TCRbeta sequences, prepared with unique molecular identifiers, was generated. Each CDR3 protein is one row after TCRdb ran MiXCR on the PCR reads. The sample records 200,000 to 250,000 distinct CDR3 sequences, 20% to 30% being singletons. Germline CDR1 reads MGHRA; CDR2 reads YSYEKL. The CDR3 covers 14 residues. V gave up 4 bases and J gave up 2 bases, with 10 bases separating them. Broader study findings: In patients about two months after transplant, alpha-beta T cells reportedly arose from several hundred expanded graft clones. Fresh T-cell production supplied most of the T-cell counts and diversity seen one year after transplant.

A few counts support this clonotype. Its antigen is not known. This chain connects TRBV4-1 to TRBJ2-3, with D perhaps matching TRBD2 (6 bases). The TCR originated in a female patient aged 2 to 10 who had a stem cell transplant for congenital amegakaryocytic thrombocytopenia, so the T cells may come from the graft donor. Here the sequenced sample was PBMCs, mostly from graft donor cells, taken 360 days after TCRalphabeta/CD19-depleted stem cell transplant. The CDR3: CASSPPSDTDTQYF. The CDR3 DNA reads TGCGCCAGCAGCCCCCCTAGCGACACAGATACGCAGTATTTT.